The 3 T cell receptor beta chains below were found in one sample sequenced in a study of CD8 T cells in ankylosing spondylitis (dated by TCRdb to the late 2010s). The full study reports these points: Blood from ankylosing spondylitis patients appeared to be characterized by a TCR beta motif made up of about 8 highly homologous amino acid variants.

Their target antigens are unknown. Libraries came from 5' RACE. The data were produced on an Illumina HiSeq 2500. TCRdb reprocessing: public reads trimmed at Q25 with fastp, clones called with MiXCR, in-frame beta chains kept. Rows with one shared CDR3 protein collapse into an entry with the most common genes and DNA. The table for this sample lists some 85,000 distinct CDR3 sequences; roughly 9% of them were counted only once. Over 25% of the sample comes from the top ten. The source material was blood, either unsorted or a sorted T cell fraction (not recorded which). These receptors were obtained from a male donor with ankylosing spondylitis.

This clonotype was counted a few times. The chain couples TRBV10-3 to TRBJ2-7; 8 nucleotides line up with TRBD2. This CDR3 is 15 amino acids long. After removal of 3 bases from V and 3 bases from J, the junction contained 7 bases not matched to a gene. The germline gives CDR1 ENHRY, CDR2 SYGVKD. The DNA of the CDR3 is TGTGCCATCAGTGAAACGGGAGGGAGCTTCTACGAGCAGTACGTC. It specifies CAISETGGSFYEQYV.

V usage is TRBV7-9 and J usage is TRBJ2-1; the match to TRBD2 covers 7 bases. This CDR3 is built from 14 residues. The germline V gene has CDR1 SEHNR and CDR2 FQNEAQ (reference sequence). The J segment lost 8 bases and the V segment lost 5 bases, leaving 9 bases of the junction unmatched. The CDR3 DNA is TGTGCCAGCAGCCCCCAGCGGGGTGGAGATGAGCAGTTCTTC. Translated, it gives CASSPQRGGDEQFF.

V is TRBV27 and J is TRBJ2-1, with unresolved D. Trimming shortened V by 6 bases and J by 2 bases, and 11 bases separated the two germline ends. The CDR3 loop spans 14 amino acids. Germline values: CDR1 MNHEY, CDR2 SMNVEV (reference sequence). The CDR3 bases are TGTGCCAGCAGGGAGAGTGGGACCTACAATGAGCAGTTCTTC. This codes for CASRESGTYNEQFF.